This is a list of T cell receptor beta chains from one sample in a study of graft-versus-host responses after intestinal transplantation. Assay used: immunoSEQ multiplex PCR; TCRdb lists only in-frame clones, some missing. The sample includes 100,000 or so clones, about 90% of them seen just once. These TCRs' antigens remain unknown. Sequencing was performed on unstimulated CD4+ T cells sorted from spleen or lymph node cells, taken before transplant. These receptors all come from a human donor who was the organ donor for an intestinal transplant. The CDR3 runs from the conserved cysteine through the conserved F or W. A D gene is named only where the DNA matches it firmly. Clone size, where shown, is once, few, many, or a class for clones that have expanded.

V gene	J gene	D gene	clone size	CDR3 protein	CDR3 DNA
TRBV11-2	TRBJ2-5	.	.	CASSYTGQETQYF	TGTGCCAGCAGCTACACTGGACAAGAGACCCAGTACTTC
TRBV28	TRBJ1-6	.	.	CASSLHSYNSPLHF	TGTGCCAGCAGTTTACACTCCTATAATTCACCCCTCCACTTT
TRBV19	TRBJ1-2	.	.	CASSLGFLAGGGYTF	.
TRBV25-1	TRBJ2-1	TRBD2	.	CASSGREGVRNEQFF	TGTGCCAGCAGTGGCCGGGAGGGGGTTAGGAATGAGCAGTTCTTC
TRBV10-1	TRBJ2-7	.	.	CASSEYATGIYEQYF	TGCGCCAGCAGTGAGTATGCAACCGGGATCTACGAGCAGTACTTC
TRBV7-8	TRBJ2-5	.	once	CASSLFETQYF	TGTGCCAGCAGCTTATTTGAGACCCAGTACTTC
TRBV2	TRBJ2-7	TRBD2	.	CASSGLSGGSRGEQYF	TGTGCCAGCAGCGGCCTGAGCGGGGGGTCCCGAGGGGAGCAGTACTTC
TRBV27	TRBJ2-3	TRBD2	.	CASSLKRVGGTTDTQYF	TGTGCCAGCAGTTTAAAGCGCGTGGGAGGGACCACAGATACGCAGTATTTT
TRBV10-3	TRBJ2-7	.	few	CAISELSGPYEQYF	TGTGCCATCAGTGAGTTGAGCGGGCCCTACGAGCAGTACTTC
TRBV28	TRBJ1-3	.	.	CASTLTGGNSGNTIYF	TGTGCCAGCACCCTAACGGGGGGGAACTCTGGAAACACCATATATTTT
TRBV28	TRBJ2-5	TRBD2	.	CASRAALRGAQETQYF	TGTGCCAGCAGAGCAGCGCTGCGGGGGGCCCAAGAGACCCAGTACTTC
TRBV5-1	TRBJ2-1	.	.	CASSPGGGEQFF	TGCGCCAGCAGCCCTGGAGGGGGTGAGCAGTTCTTC
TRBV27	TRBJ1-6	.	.	CASGSPSLNSPLHF	TGTGCCAGTGGGTCCCCTTCGCTTAATTCACCCCTCCACTTT
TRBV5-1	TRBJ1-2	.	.	CASSLLGNLGGINYGYTF	TGCGCCAGCAGCTTGTTGGGCAATCTAGGGGGGATTAACTATGGCTACACCTTC
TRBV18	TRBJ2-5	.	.	CASSPSGLRETQYF	TGTGCCAGCTCACCGTCGGGACTCCGGGAGACCCAGTACTTC
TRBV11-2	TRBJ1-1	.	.	CASSLSTFSMNTEAFF	TGTGCCAGCAGCTTATCTACATTCTCAATGAACACTGAAGCTTTCTTT
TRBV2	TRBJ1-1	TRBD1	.	CASTGSDRATEAFF	TGTGCCAGCACGGGATCAGACAGGGCCACTGAAGCTTTCTTT
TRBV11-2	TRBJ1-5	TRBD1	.	CASSLGTASNQPQHF	TGTGCCAGCAGCTTGGGGACAGCCAGCAATCAGCCCCAGCATTTT
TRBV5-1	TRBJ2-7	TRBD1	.	CASRLSGTGGNEQYF	TGCGCCAGCAGGTTATCCGGGACAGGGGGCAACGAGCAGTACTTC
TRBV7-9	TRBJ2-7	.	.	CASSLSVYEQYF	TGTGCCAGCAGCTTATCCGTCTACGAGCAGTACTTC
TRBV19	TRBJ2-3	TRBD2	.	CASSMSGGASHTQYF	TGTGCCAGTAGTATGAGCGGGGGGGCCTCACATACGCAGTATTTT
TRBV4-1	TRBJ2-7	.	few	CASSPGGPYEQYF	TGCGCCAGCAGCCCCGGCGGCCCCTACGAGCAGTACTTC
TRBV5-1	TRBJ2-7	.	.	CASSRDGAANSYEQYF	TGCGCCAGCAGCAGGGACGGGGCCGCGAATTCCTACGAGCAGTACTTC
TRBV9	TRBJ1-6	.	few	CASNRDFNSPLHF	TGTGCCAGCAACAGGGATTTTAATTCACCCCTCCACTTT
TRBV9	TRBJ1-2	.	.	CASSPRGGAETKLNYGYTF	TGTGCCAGCAGCCCTAGAGGGGGGGCCGAAACGAAACTTAACTATGGCTACACCTTC
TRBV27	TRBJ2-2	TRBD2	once	CASSSRTSGGLLPGELFF	TGTGCCAGCAGTTCCCGGACTAGCGGGGGATTACTGCCCGGGGAGCTGTTTTTT